Each of the 29 T cell receptor beta chains below was sequenced from the same sample in a study of T cell changes during pregnancy in multiple sclerosis. Method: immunoSEQ multiplex PCR; TCRdb's copy keeps in-frame clones and lacks some. The data hold about 89,000 clones, with just over 90% observed a single time. The sample in question was peripheral blood, obtained after pregnancy. The source of these receptors is a female donor in good health, enrolled as a control in a pregnancy study.

This CDR3 is CASSVQGRTEAFF. CDR3 DNA: TGTGCCAGCAGTGTGCAGGGTAGGACTGAAGCTTTCTTT. The V and J genes are TRBV2 and TRBJ1-1; weak D call: TRBD1 (5 bases). Trimming shortened V by 4 bases and J by 5 bases, and 11 bases separated the two germline ends. This CDR3 is 13 amino acids long. Germline loops: CDR1 SNHLY, CDR2 FYNNEI.

V gene TRBV6-1 combines with J gene TRBJ1-2; D is uncertain. This CDR3 contains 15 residues. The germline CDR1 and CDR2 sequences are MNHNS and SASEGT. V lost 1 base and J lost 2, with 11 bases in between. The CDR3 sequence is CASSEGSSGNYGYTF. Here the CDR3 DNA reads TGTGCCAGCAGTGAAGGGAGTTCTGGAAACTATGGCTACACCTTC.

The rearrangement uses TRBV5-6 and TRBJ2-5, with TRBD2 matching 9 bases. Germline CDR1 SGHDT, CDR2 YYEEEE. V shed 10 bases, J shed 4 bases, and the junction held 2 bases outside the gene matches. The CDR3 is 11 amino acids. The CDR3 sequence is CASRGGETQYF. CDR3 DNA sequence: TGTGCCTCGCGGGGGGGAGAGACCCAGTACTTC. Looking up the rest from reference TRBV5-6 and TRBJ2-5 gives the full variable domain: DAGVTQSPTHLIKTRGQQVTLRCSPKSGHDTVSWYQQALGQGPQFIFQYYEEEERQRGNFPDRFSGHQFPNYSSELNVNALLLGDSALYLCASRGGETQYFGPGTRLLVL.

The gene calls are TRBV15 and TRBJ2-3; D is undetermined. This CDR3 region has 14 residues. Germline V CDR1 and CDR2: LNHNV, YYDKDF (reference sequence). The germline V and J ends were trimmed by 1 base and 0 bases, with 5 bases remaining between them. CDR3 DNA: TGTGCCACCAGCAGAGCCGGGAGCACAGATACGCAGTATTTT. Its translation: CATSRAGSTDTQYF.

The rearrangement links TRBV6-6 to TRBJ2-7; 9 nucleotides agree with TRBD1. Trimming took 6 bases from V and 3 from J; bases not matched to a gene: 6. Germline V gene data show CDR1 as MNHNY and CDR2 as SVGAGI (reference sequence). The CDR3 runs 14 residues. CDR3 amino acids: CASSLRTGVYEQYF. CDR3 DNA sequence: TGTGCCAGCAGCCTCAGGACAGGGGTCTACGAGCAGTACTTC.

This chain connects TRBV30 to TRBJ1-5; weak D call: TRBD1 (6 bases). The CDR3 extends over 17 amino acids. Germline CDR1 GTSNPN, CDR2 SVGIG (reference sequence). Trimming shortened V by 2 bases and J by 1 base, and 18 bases separated the two germline ends. CDR3 bases: TGTGCCTGGAGTCGAAGCCGGGGCCAGGGGAGCAATCAGCCCCAGCATTTT. Amino acid sequence: CAWSRSRGQGSNQPQHF.

The chain combines TRBV5-6 with TRBJ1-5; no firm D call. With 4 bases removed from V and 3 bases from J, the gap between germline ends came to 23 bases. This CDR3 has 18 amino acids. CDR1 is SGHDT and CDR2 is YYEEEE in the germline V gene. The CDR3 DNA reads TGTGCCAGCAGCCCTTTAGCACCCCGGTCCGGCGACAATCAGCCCCAGCATTTT. This translates into CASSPLAPRSGDNQPQHF.

Remarks on this clone: Other nucleotide sequences from this sample produce the same CDR3. The chain carries TRBV7-8 and TRBJ1-1, with TRBD1 as a possible D gene (6 bases). CDR3 size: 14 residues. Germline CDR1 is SGHVS and CDR2 is FQNEAQ. Trimming shortened V by 3 bases and J by 0 bases, and 8 bases separated the two germline ends. The CDR3 loop is CASSFGQMNTEAFF. In DNA, the CDR3 is TGTGCCAGCAGCTTTGGACAGATGAACACTGAAGCTTTCTTT.

V usage is TRBV18 and J usage is TRBJ2-1; no definite D call. Germline V gene data show CDR1 as KGHSH and CDR2 as LQKENI. The CDR3 has 13 amino acids. V was clipped by 3 bases and J by 10 bases, with 13 bases between them. The CDR3 DNA reads as TGTGCCAGCTCACCCTCCAGGTCTGGGGAGCAGTTCTTC. This encodes CASSPSRSGEQFF.

J is TRBJ1-6 and V is TRBV6-5; the D gene is possibly TRBD1 (6 bases). In germline, CDR1 is MNHEY, CDR2 SVGAGI. Trimming left V 6 bases short and J 7 bases short, with 16 bases between. The CDR3 extends over 15 amino acids. CDR3 sequence reads: CASRMDSARNSPLHF. For the CDR3, the DNA is TGTGCCAGCAGAATGGACAGCGCACGGAATTCACCCCTCCACTTT.

This chain connects TRBV2 to TRBJ1-2; 8 bases match TRBD1. The J segment lost 7 bases and the V segment lost 10 bases, leaving 11 bases of the junction unmatched. Germline values: CDR1 SNHLY, CDR2 FYNNEI. The CDR3 has 13 amino acids. The CDR3 reads CATLPTGVFGYTF. CDR3 DNA: TGTGCCACACTCCCGACAGGGGTGTTTGGCTACACCTTC.

The chain employs TRBV10-3 and TRBJ2-3, with D unresolved. The CDR3 is 13 amino acids. CDR1 and CDR2 from the germline V gene are ENHRY and SYGVKD. The V end was cut by 6 bases, the J end by 2 bases, with 9 bases between. CDR3 sequence reads: CAISTSLTDTQYF. The CDR3, as DNA: TGTGCCATCAGCACCTCACTCACAGATACGCAGTATTTT.

A word on this clone: The junction shows a germline mismatch at one end, possibly a read error. The chain is built from TRBV7-9 and TRBJ2-3, with TRBD2 matching over 9 bases. The V gene's germline CDR1 is SEHNR and CDR2 FQNEAQ (reference sequence). The CDR3 is 16 residues long. CDR3 amino acids: CASSPFPGTSTYTQYF. In DNA, the CDR3 is TGTGCCAGCAGCCCTTTCCCCGGGACTAGCACATATACGCAGTATTTT.

In its sample, this clone was seen once. Other DNA sequences in the sample encode the same CDR3. This sequence joins TRBV19 and TRBJ2-1; possible D gene TRBD1, 6 bases. Germline-derived CDR1 and CDR2 are LNHDA and SQIVND (reference sequence). Trimming stripped 5 bases from V and 0 bases from J, with 11 bases between. The CDR3 is 15 residues long. This CDR3 is CASSLDRSSYNEQFF. DNA for the CDR3: TGTGCCAGTAGTCTGGACAGAAGCTCCTACAATGAGCAGTTCTTC.

V usage is TRBV11-2 and J usage is TRBJ2-7, with a possible D match to TRBD2 (6 bases). V lost 1 base and J lost 2, with 18 bases in between. This CDR3 has 17 residues. Germline values: CDR1 SGHAT, CDR2 FQNNGV. CDR3 coding DNA: TGTGCCAGCAGCTTAGGGACGGTCCGGGGGAAGGCCTACGAGCAGTACTTC. It codes for CASSLGTVRGKAYEQYF.

The chain has TRBV6-1 and TRBJ2-3, with TRBD1 matching over 7 bases. This CDR3 has 15 amino acids. The ends lost 5 bases at V and 5 bases at J; junction bases unmatched: 10. Germline loops: CDR1 MNHNS, CDR2 SASEGT. As DNA, the CDR3 is TGTGCCAGCAGTACCCGACAGGGAGCAATAGATACGCAGTATTTT. The encoded protein is CASSTRQGAIDTQYF.

The sample holds one count of this clone. This chain links TRBV6-5 with TRBJ2-7, with a weak D call TRBD1 (6 bases). The V gene lost 8 bases and the J gene lost 3 bases, with 11 bases spanning the gap. Germline V CDR1 and CDR2: MNHEY, SVGAGI. CDR3 length equals 12 residues. For the CDR3, the DNA is TGTGCCAGCGCAGCAGGGGTCTACGAGCAGTACTTC. Its translation: CASAAGVYEQYF.

The chain uses TRBV27 and TRBJ1-1; 7 nucleotides match TRBD1. The CDR3 length is 15 residues. The ends lost 2 bases at V and 5 bases at J; junction bases unmatched: 8. Germline V gives CDR1 MNHEY, CDR2 SMNVEV (reference sequence). The CDR3 region is CASSLTAGGRTEAFF. As DNA, the CDR3 is TGTGCCAGCAGTTTAACTGCAGGGGGAAGAACTGAAGCTTTCTTT.

The chain combines TRBV30 with TRBJ2-1, with TRBD2 as a possible D gene (6 bases). This CDR3 region has 13 residues. The V end lost 5 bases, the J end lost 0 bases, and 8 bases lay between the germline ends. Germline values: CDR1 GTSNPN, CDR2 SVGIG (reference sequence). The CDR3 protein is CAWWRVSYNEQFF. CDR3 nucleotide sequence: TGTGCCTGGTGGAGGGTCTCCTACAATGAGCAGTTCTTC.

This clone was observed a handful of times. The V gene is TRBV6-4, the J gene TRBJ2-3, with 9 bases identical to TRBD1. Germline V gene sequence: CDR1 MRHNA, CDR2 SNTAGT. The CDR3 runs 15 residues. Losses at the gene ends were 8 bases for V and 1 base for J; bases not matched to a gene: 7. For the CDR3, the DNA is TGTGCCAGCGGAGCACAGGGGGCAGGCACAGATACGCAGTATTTT. Its protein product is CASGAQGAGTDTQYF.

This clone was observed a handful of times. The chain combines TRBV18 with TRBJ2-1; 7 nucleotides align to TRBD1. Per germline, CDR1 KGHSH and CDR2 LQKENI. J gave up 8 bases and V 2 bases, and 6 bases lay outside the gene matches. The CDR3 consists of 14 residues. For the CDR3, the DNA is TGTGCCAGCTCACCAAGACAGGGTAATGATGAGCAGTTCTTC. The encoded protein is CASSPRQGNDEQFF.

The chain links TRBV7-3 to TRBJ2-1; maybe TRBD2 (6 bases). CDR1 SGHTA and CDR2 FQGTGA come from the germline V gene. CDR3 length equals 14 residues. V dropped 5 bases and J dropped 10 bases, with 18 bases sitting between them. CDR3 in amino acids: CASSLVGEADEQFF. For the CDR3, the DNA is TGTGCCAGCAGCCTCGTGGGGGAGGCGGACGAGCAGTTCTTC.

The rearrangement uses TRBV28 and TRBJ2-7, with TRBD2 matching 9 bases. The V and J ends lost 2 bases and 3 bases, in that order; junction bases with no gene match: 14. The germline gives CDR1 MDHEN, CDR2 SYDVKM. The CDR3 contains 18 residues. The CDR3 sequence is CASSLLSSAGGRVYEQYF. CDR3 sequence (DNA): TGTGCCAGCAGTTTACTCTCGTCCGCGGGCGGGAGGGTCTACGAGCAGTACTTC.

This clone has only one observation. The V gene is TRBV30, the J gene TRBJ2-1, with 12 bases identical to TRBD2. The V gene's germline CDR1 is GTSNPN and CDR2 SVGIG (reference sequence). The CDR3 totals 13 residues. The V gene end was trimmed by 8 bases and the J gene end by 6 bases; junction bases not matched to a gene: 5. CDR3 in DNA: TGTGCCGGATCTAGCGGGGGGGCCAATGAGCAGTTCTTC. This codes for CAGSSGGANEQFF.

The rearrangement joins TRBV2 to TRBJ2-3; TRBD2 matches at 13 bases. CDR1 and CDR2 from the germline V gene are SNHLY and FYNNEI. The CDR3 extends over 16 amino acids. Trimming removed 4 bases from V and 6 bases from J; junction bases left unmatched: 7. The CDR3 DNA reads TGTGCCAGCAGTGCCGGGACTAGCGGGGTTTTTGATACGCAGTATTTT. Translated, it gives CASSAGTSGVFDTQYF.

The count of this clone is one. This chain links TRBV29-1 with TRBJ2-2; 10 positions match TRBD1. The CDR3 length is 15 residues. After removal of 5 bases from V and 6 bases from J, the junction contained 9 bases not matched to a gene. Germline CDR1 and CDR2: SQVTM and ANQGSEA. CDR3 DNA sequence: TGCAGCGTTCGAACACCGGGACAGGGGTCCGGGGAGCTGTTTTTT. Residues: CSVRTPGQGSGELFF.

The chain recombines TRBV10-3 with TRBJ2-1, with 7 bases matching TRBD2. CDR1 is ENHRY and CDR2 is SYGVKD in the germline V gene. The ends lost 6 bases at V and 2 bases at J; junction bases unmatched: 1. This CDR3 region has 13 residues. CDR3: CAIRGTTYNEQFF. In nucleotides, the CDR3 is TGTGCCATCAGAGGGACTACCTACAATGAGCAGTTCTTC.

This chain joins TRBV19 and TRBJ1-2, with 8 bases identical to TRBD1. Germline CDR1 reads LNHDA; CDR2 reads SQIVND (reference sequence). With 7 bases clipped from V and 4 bases from J, the junction kept 14 bases outside the gene matches. The CDR3 contains 16 residues. The CDR3: CASTHRGIQGAYGYTF. The DNA for the CDR3 is TGTGCCAGTACCCACAGGGGGATCCAGGGCGCCTATGGCTACACCTTC. The full variable domain, completed using reference TRBV19 and TRBJ1-2, is DGGITQSPKYLFRKEGQNVTLSCEQNLNHDAMYWYRQDPGQGLRLIYYSQIVNDFQKGDIAEGYSVSREKKESFPLTVTSAQKNPTAFYLCASTHRGIQGAYGYTFGSGTRLTVV.

The genes are TRBV7-8 and TRBJ1-2; D may be TRBD1 (5 bases). The CDR3 length is 15 residues. The germline V gene encodes CDR1 SGHVS and CDR2 FQNEAQ. Trimming stripped 5 bases from V and 8 bases from J, with 21 bases between. CDR3 in amino acids: CASSPSPQGIVGYTF. In nucleotides, the CDR3 is TGTGCCAGCAGCCCGTCCCCCCAGGGCATAGTGGGCTACACCTTC.